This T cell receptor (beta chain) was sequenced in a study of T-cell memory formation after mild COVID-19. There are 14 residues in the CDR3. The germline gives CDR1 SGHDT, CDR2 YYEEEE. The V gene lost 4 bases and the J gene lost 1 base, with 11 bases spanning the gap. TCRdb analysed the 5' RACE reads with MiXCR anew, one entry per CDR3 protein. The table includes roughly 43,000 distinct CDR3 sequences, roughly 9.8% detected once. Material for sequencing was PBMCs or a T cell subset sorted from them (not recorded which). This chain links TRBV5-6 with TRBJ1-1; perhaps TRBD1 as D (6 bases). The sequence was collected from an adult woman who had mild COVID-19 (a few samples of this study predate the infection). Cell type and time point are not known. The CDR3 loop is CASSPGQPNTEAFF. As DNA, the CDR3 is TGTGCCAGCAGCCCTGGACAGCCGAACACTGAAGCTTTCTTT.